This TCR beta chain was observed in a study of T cell changes during pregnancy in multiple sclerosis. TCRdb's copy holds only in-frame clones and misses some; the assay was immunoSEQ multiplex PCR. The table has about 110,000 clones, around 92% seen once. Germline CDR1 reads SEHNR; CDR2 reads FQNEAQ (reference sequence). V dropped 4 bases and J dropped 0 bases, with 22 bases sitting between them. There are 19 residues in the CDR3. The sequences come from peripheral blood, collected in the third trimester of pregnancy. The chain carries TRBV7-9 and TRBJ2-1; tentatively, D is TRBD2 (6 bases). This TCR was recovered from a female donor in good health, enrolled as a control in a pregnancy study. The CDR3: CASSYPPSGYPSSYNEQFF. The DNA of the CDR3 is TGTGCCAGCAGCTACCCCCCCAGCGGGTATCCGAGCTCCTACAATGAGCAGTTCTTC.